This TCR beta chain was obtained from a study of identical twins. V lost 0 bases and J lost 3; bases outside the gene matches: 3. This CDR3 region has 16 residues. Germline-derived CDR1 and CDR2 are SGHRS and YFSETQ. Via MiXCR, TCRdb re-called the 5' RACE reads, giving one row per CDR3 protein. The sample holds some 330,000 distinct CDR3 sequences, approximately 9.1% seen once. This clonotype was counted between two and nine times. This sequence originates from a woman between 50 and 59 years old in good health. Sequencing used naive T cells sorted from blood. This chain links TRBV5-1 with TRBJ2-2; 9 bases line up with TRBD2. Here the CDR3 reads CASSLEAGGYTGELFF. CDR3 DNA: TGCGCCAGCAGCTTGGAGGCGGGAGGGTACACCGGGGAGCTGTTTTTT.